Listed below are T cell receptor beta chains from one sample, sequenced in a study of OX40 agonist ivuxolimab in advanced cancers. Only in-frame clones appear in the TCRdb table, and some are missing; sequencing was by immunoSEQ multiplex PCR. The data contain roughly 64,000 clones, 87% of them singletons. The material sequenced was CD4+ or CD8+ T cells sorted from blood, taken in a trial of the OX40 agonist ivuxolimab. These receptor sequences come from an adult with an advanced solid tumor such as melanoma, head and neck, liver or kidney cancer. CDR3s leave out the opening cysteine and the closing phenylalanine or tryptophan.

v_call: TRBV2; cdr3_length: 11; cdr3_aa: ASTGGRGEKLF
v_call: TRBV4-2; cdr3_length: 14; cdr3_aa: ASSQELAGGGETQY
v_call: TRBV9; cdr3_length: 11; cdr3_aa: ASSVTSSGEAF
v_call: TRBV2; cdr3_length: 13; cdr3_aa: ASMKTGQTRSGYT
v_call: TRBV10-1; cdr3_length: 11; cdr3_aa: ASSEGGNYGYT
v_call: TRBV11-3; cdr3_length: 17; cdr3_aa: ASSHLIVTGGIWDQPQH
v_call: TRBV5-8; cdr3_length: 15; cdr3_aa: ASINPGTSGGRYEQY
v_call: TRBV28; cdr3_length: 13; cdr3_aa: ASSIEGTGYEKLF
v_call: TRBV5-5; cdr3_length: 13; cdr3_aa: ASSSRGQGRGEQY
v_call: TRBV15; cdr3_length: 15; cdr3_aa: ATSRGRGRTRQETQY
v_call: TRBV5-1; cdr3_length: 10; cdr3_aa: ASNRAGGEQY
v_call: TRBV7-2; cdr3_length: 12; cdr3_aa: ASSSQGPGETQY
v_call: TRBV11-2; cdr3_length: 13; cdr3_aa: ASSSQVNSYNEQF
v_call: TRBV29-1; cdr3_length: 11; cdr3_aa: SGGQGGDTEAF
v_call: TRBV5-6; cdr3_length: 14; cdr3_aa: ASSLRQGNSNQPQH
v_call: TRBV6-1; cdr3_length: 10; cdr3_aa: ASRRPNYGYT
v_call: TRBV14; cdr3_length: 13; cdr3_aa: ASSKTSGLGNEQF
v_call: TRBV6-1; cdr3_length: 13; cdr3_aa: ASSEWRERGNEQF
v_call: TRBV6-6; cdr3_length: 14; cdr3_aa: ASSYSLGQGGNTIY
v_call: TRBV13; cdr3_length: 13; cdr3_aa: ASSLAGGKSYEQY
v_call: TRBV7-9; cdr3_length: 12; cdr3_aa: ASSSGTASYEQY
v_call: TRBV28; cdr3_length: 9; cdr3_aa: ASSLRSEQY
v_call: TRBV18; cdr3_length: 14; cdr3_aa: ASSQRQAAGVNIQY
v_call: TRBV9; cdr3_length: 13; cdr3_aa: ASSVGDSGSYEQY
v_call: TRBV9; cdr3_length: 15; cdr3_aa: ASSVDPITDSGNTIY
v_call: TRBV19; cdr3_length: 15; cdr3_aa: ASSIDLGTGVTGELF
v_call: TRBV19; cdr3_length: 11; cdr3_aa: ATRGTGRETQY
v_call: TRBV30; cdr3_length: 12; cdr3_aa: AWSENLPGEKLF
v_call: TRBV5-1; cdr3_length: 13; cdr3_aa: ASSSGVATNEKLF
v_call: TRBV14; cdr3_length: 10; cdr3_aa: ASSQVGNIQY
v_call: TRBV5-1; cdr3_length: 13; cdr3_aa: ASSLQQGNNYGYT
v_call: TRBV2; cdr3_length: 12; cdr3_aa: ASRATGRDTEAF
v_call: TRBV19; cdr3_length: 12; cdr3_aa: ASSKRTSGNTIY
v_call: TRBV29-1; cdr3_length: 8; cdr3_aa: SVWGDGYT
v_call: TRBV7-2; cdr3_length: 11; cdr3_aa: ASSRQGNYGYT
v_call: TRBV6-5; cdr3_length: 11; cdr3_aa: ASSEGDRGLST
v_call: TRBV6-1; cdr3_length: 11; cdr3_aa: ASSGVSGGPQH
v_call: TRBV20-1; cdr3_length: 7; cdr3_aa: SVGPEQY
v_call: TRBV5-6; cdr3_length: 14; cdr3_aa: ASSLVNRGHGYEQY
v_call: TRBV19; cdr3_length: 13; cdr3_aa: ASSIGRGNTGELF
v_call: TRBV11-2; cdr3_length: 12; cdr3_aa: ASSLGGYGNTIY
v_call: TRBV6-5; cdr3_length: 12; cdr3_aa: ASSYLGQNEKLF
v_call: TRBV27; cdr3_length: 13; cdr3_aa: ASSPRRGGNQPQH
v_call: TRBV18; cdr3_length: 11; cdr3_aa: ASSPGENTEAF
v_call: TRBV6-5; cdr3_length: 13; cdr3_aa: ASSRVTGGLGPLH
v_call: TRBV19; cdr3_length: 14; cdr3_aa: ASSGSPDSSNQPQH